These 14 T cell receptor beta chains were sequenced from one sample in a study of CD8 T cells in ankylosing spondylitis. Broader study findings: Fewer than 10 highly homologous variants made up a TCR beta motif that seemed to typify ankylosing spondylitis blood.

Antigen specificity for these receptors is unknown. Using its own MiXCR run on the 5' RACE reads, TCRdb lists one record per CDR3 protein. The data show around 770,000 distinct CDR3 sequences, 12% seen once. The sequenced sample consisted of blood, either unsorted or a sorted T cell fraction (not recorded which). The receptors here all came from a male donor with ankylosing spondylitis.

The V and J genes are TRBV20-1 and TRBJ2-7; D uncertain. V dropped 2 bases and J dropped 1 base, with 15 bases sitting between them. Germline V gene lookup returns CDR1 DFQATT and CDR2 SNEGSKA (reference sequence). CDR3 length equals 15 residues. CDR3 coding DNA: TGCAGTGCTAGATTCCGTGTCGCACCTTCCTACGAGCAGTACTTC. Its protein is CSARFRVAPSYEQYF.

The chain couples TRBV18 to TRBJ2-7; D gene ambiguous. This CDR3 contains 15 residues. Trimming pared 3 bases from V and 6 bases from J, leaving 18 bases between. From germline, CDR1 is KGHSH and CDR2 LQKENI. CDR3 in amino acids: CASSPTSPGNSEQYF. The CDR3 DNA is TGTGCCAGCTCACCTACCAGTCCAGGAAACTCCGAGCAGTACTTC.

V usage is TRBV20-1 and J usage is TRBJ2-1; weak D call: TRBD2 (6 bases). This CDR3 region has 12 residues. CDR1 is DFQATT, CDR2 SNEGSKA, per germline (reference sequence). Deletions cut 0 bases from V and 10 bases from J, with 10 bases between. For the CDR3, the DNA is TGCAGTGCTAGAGATCGGCGGGGCGAGCAGTTCTTC. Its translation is CSARDRRGEQFF.

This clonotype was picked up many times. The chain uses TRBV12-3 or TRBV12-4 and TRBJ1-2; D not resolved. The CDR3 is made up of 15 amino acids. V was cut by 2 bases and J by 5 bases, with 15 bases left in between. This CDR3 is CASSLKVGETYGYTF. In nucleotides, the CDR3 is TGTGCCAGCAGTTTAAAAGTTGGCGAAACTTATGGCTACACCTTC.

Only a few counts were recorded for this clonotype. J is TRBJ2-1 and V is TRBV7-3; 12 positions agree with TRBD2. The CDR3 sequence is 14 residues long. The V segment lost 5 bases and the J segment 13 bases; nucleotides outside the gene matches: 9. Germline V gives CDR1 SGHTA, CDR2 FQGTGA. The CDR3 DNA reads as TGTGCCAGCAGCCCAACGACTAGCGGGGGTGTACAGTTCTTC. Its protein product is CASSPTTSGGVQFF.

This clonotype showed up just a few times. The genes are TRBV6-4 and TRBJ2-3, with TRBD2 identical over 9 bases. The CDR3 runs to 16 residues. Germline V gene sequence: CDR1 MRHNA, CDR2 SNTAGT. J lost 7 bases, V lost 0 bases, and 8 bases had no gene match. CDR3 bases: TGTGCCAGCAGTGACTCTATAGTAGCGGGAGCACATACGCAGTATTTT. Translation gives CASSDSIVAGAHTQYF.

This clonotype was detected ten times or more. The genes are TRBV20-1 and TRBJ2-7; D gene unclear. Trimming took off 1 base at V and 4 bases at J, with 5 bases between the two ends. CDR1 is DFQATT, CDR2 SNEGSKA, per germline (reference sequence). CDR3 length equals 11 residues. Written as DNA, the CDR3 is TGCAGTGCTAGAGGCGGTTACGAGCAGTACTTC. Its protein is CSARGGYEQYF.

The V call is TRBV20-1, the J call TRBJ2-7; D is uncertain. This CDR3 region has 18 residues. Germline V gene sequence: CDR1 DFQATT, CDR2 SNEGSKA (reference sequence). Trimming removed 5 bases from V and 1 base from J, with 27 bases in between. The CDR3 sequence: CSAQDPMTIWDRSYEQYF. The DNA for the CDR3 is TGCAGTGCTCAGGACCCAATGACAATCTGGGATCGATCCTACGAGCAGTACTTC.

The CDR3 spells CTTGLTGGAFF. CDR3 nucleotide sequence: TGCACTACGGGACTTACCGGCGGAGCTTTCTTT. The chain uses TRBV20-1 and TRBJ1-1, with a weak D call TRBD1 (5 bases). Germline CDR1 reads DFQATT; CDR2 reads SNEGSKA (reference sequence). The CDR3 spans 11 residues.

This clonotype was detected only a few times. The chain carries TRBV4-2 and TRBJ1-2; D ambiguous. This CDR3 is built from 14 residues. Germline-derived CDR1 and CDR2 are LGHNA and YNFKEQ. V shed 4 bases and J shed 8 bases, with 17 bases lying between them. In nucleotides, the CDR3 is TGTGCCAGCAGCCCCCACTTGGACCCGGCCGGCTACACCTTC. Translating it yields CASSPHLDPAGYTF.

The CDR3 DNA is TGTGCCAGCAGCTTCCTCGGTGGGGCGCAGTATTTT. Translated: CASSFLGGAQYF. This sequence joins TRBV7-3 and TRBJ2-3; no reliable D call. The germline CDR1 and CDR2 sequences are SGHTA and FQGTGA. Trimming stripped 3 bases from V and 10 bases from J, with 11 bases between. This CDR3 region has 12 residues.

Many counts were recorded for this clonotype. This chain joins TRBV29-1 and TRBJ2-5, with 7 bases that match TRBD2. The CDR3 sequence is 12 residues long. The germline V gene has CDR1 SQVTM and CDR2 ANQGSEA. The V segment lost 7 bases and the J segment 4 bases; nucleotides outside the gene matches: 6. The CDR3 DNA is TGCAGCGGCAGACTAGCAAGAGAGACCCAGTACTTC. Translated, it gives CSGRLARETQYF.

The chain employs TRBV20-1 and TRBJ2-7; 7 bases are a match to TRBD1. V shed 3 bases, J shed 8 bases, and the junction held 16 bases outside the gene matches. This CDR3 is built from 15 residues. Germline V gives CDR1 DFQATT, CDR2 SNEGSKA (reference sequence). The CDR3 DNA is TGCAGTGCTAGGAAACAGGGGAATAACCCCCTGCAGCAGTACTTC. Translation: CSARKQGNNPLQQYF.

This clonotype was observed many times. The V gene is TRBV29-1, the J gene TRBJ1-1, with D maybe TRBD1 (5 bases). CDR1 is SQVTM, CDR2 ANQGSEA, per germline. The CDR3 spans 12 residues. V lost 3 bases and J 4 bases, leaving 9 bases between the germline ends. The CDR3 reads CSVDREFTEAFF. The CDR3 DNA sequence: TGCAGCGTTGACAGGGAATTCACTGAAGCTTTCTTT. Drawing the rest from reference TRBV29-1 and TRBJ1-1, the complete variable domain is SAVISQKPSRDICQRGTSLTIQCQVDSQVTMMFWYRQQPGQSLTLIATANQGSEATYESGFVIDKFPISRPNLTFSTLTVSNMSPEDSSIYLCSVDREFTEAFFGQGTRLTVV.